The TCR beta chain under discussion was sequenced for a study of CD8+ T cells in alopecia areata. Overall study context: In an open-label trial, patients got 5 to 10 mg tofacitinib twice daily. Tofacitinib was given for 6 to 18 months, then stopped for 6 months.

V was shortened by 0 bases and J by 0 bases, with 9 bases between the two germline ends. The CDR3 consists of 16 residues. The V gene's germline CDR1 is MRHNA and CDR2 SNTAGT. The study, taken as a whole, reports: TCRs were shared less clearly across patients than in mice, possibly for HLA-related reasons. Greater clonality was observed in lesional scalp samples, especially alopecia totalis/universalis, versus normal scalp.

Investigators isolated RNA and reverse transcribed it into cDNA to act as the sequencing template. Sequencing was performed with immunoSEQ multiplex PCR; in TCRdb, only in-frame clones are kept and a portion is missing. The table lists around 15,000 clones, 60% of them singletons. Peripheral blood and lesional scalp punch biopsies came from alopecia areata patients. This clone was seen more than once but under ten times. Its antigen is as yet unknown. This sequence was found in a human donor with alopecia areata. The sequenced sample was skin. The J gene is TRBJ2-1, the V gene TRBV6-4; the D gene is possibly TRBD2 (5 bases). The CDR3 DNA is TGTGCCAGCAGTGACTCGACTACCGACTCCTACAATGAGCAGTTCTTC. Protein: CASSDSTTDSYNEQFF.